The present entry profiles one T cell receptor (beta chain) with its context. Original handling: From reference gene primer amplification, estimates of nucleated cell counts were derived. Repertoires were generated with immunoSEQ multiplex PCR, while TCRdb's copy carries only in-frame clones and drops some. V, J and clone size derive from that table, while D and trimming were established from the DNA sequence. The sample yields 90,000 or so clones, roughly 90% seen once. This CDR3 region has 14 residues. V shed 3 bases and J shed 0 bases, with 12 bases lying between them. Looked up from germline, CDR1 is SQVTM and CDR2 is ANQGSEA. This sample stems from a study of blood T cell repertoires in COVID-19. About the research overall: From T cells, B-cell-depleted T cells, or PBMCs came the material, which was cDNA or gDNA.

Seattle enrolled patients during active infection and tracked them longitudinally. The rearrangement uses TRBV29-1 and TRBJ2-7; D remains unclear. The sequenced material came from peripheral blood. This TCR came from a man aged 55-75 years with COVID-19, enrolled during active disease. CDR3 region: CSVDNPGHSYEQYF. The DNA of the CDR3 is TGCAGCGTTGACAATCCAGGTCACTCCTACGAGCAGTACTTC.